The clone carrying this T cell receptor beta chain appeared a few times. The antigen remains undetermined. This sample was included in a study of T cells in tumors after PD-1 blockade. Across the whole study: Treatment was either pembrolizumab 200 mg every 3 weeks or cemiplimab 350 mg every 2 weeks.

The method was immunoSEQ multiplex PCR; TCRdb's version includes in-frame clones alone and lacks a portion of them. The sample lists 14,000 or so clones; about 82% were seen once. General study results and limits: Some novel exhausted tumor clones appeared in pre-treatment blood, suggesting peripheral recruitment.

This CDR3 region has 12 residues. V lost 0 bases and J 8 bases, leaving 7 bases between the germline ends. The germline CDR1 and CDR2 sequences are LNHDA and SQIVND (reference sequence). Tumor or blood genomic DNA was sequenced, with inputs of about 600 ng to 6,500 ng. The sample was PBMCs, taken after anti-PD-1 treatment. The TCR sequence derives from a human donor with basal cell carcinoma. The chain joins TRBV19 to TRBJ1-2; D unresolved. In DNA, the CDR3 is TGTGCCAGTAGTATAGATCTTCACGGCTACACCTTC. Its translation: CASSIDLHGYTF.